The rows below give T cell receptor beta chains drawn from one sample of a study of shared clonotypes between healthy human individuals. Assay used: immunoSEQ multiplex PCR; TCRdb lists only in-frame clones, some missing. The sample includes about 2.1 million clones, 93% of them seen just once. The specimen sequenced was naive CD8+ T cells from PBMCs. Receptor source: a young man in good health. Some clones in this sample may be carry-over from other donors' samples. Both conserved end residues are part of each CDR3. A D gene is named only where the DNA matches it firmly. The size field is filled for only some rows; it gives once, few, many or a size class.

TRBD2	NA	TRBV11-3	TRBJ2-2	CASSLQRGDGELFF	TGTGCCAGCAGCTTACAGCGGGGGGACGGGGAGCTGTTTTTT
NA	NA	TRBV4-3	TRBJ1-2	CASSPTQGSPQNGYTF	TGCGCCAGCAGCCCCACACAAGGGTCACCGCAGAATGGCTACACCTTC
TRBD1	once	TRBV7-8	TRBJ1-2	CASSLGTGGTQMDHGYTF	TGTGCCAGCAGCTTAGGGACAGGGGGCACACAGATGGACCATGGCTACACCTTC
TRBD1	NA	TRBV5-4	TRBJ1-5	CASSVEPGTGWDQPQHF	TGTGCCAGCAGCGTAGAACCCGGGACAGGGTGGGATCAGCCCCAGCATTTT
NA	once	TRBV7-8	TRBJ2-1	CASSLGVAAHRGNEQFF	TGTGCCAGCAGCTTAGGGGTAGCGGCCCATCGTGGCAATGAGCAGTTCTTC
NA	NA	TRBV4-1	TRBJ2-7	CASSQPGDIYEQYF	TGCGCCAGCAGCCAACCGGGAGATATATACGAGCAGTACTTC
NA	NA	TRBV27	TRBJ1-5	CASRFTPVGPQHF	TGTGCCAGCAGGTTCACTCCCGTAGGGCCCCAGCATTTT
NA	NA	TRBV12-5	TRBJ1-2	CASGNPGGVFSYGYTF	TGTGCTAGTGGAAACCCGGGTGGGGTTTTTAGCTATGGCTACACCTTC
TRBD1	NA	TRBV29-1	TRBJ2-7	CSVATGGLYEQYF	TGCAGCGTCGCGACAGGGGGACTTTACGAGCAGTACTTC
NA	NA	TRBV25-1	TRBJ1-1	CASSGTGGTEAFF	TGTGCCAGCAGTGGAACAGGAGGCACTGAAGCTTTCTTT
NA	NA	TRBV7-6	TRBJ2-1	CASSAPSGQEMFF	TGTGCCAGCAGCGCACCCTCGGGACAAGAGATGTTCTTC
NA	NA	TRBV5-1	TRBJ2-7	CASSWRWGEYEQYF	TGCGCCAGCAGCTGGAGGTGGGGGGAGTACGAGCAGTACTTC
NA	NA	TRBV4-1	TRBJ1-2	CASSQDGIDRNYGYTF	TGCGCCAGCAGCCAAGATGGTATTGATCGCAACTATGGCTACACCTTC
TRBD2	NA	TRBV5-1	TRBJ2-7	CASSVLAHEQYF	TGCGCCAGCAGCGTACTAGCGCACGAGCAGTACTTC